This T cell receptor beta chain was captured in a study of CD4 T cells in relation to SARS-CoV-2 and coronaviruses. For this clone: The antigen remains unidentified.

This CDR3 has 15 residues. Germline CDR1 reads MNHEY; CDR2 reads SMNVEV (reference sequence). Trimming cost V 6 bases and J 4 bases; bases outside gene matches: 4. Naive or memory CD4+ cells were cultured 1:1 with T cell-depleted PBMCs plus CEF. Repertoires were generated with immunoSEQ multiplex PCR, while TCRdb's copy carries only in-frame clones and drops some. Of more than 35,000 clones listed, 77% are singletons. The sequence was obtained from an adult with COVID-19. The sequencing sample was made of memory CD4+ T cells from PBMCs, cultured in vitro. This sequence joins TRBV27 and TRBJ2-6; TRBD1 matches 9 bases. CDR3 sequence reads: CASSLQGAGANVLTF. CDR3 sequence (DNA): TGTGCCAGCAGCTTACAGGGGGCGGGGGCCAACGTCCTGACTTTC.